These 17 T cell receptor beta chains were sequenced from one sample in a study of PD-1 blockade in classical Hodgkin lymphoma. There was relapse after autologous stem cell transplantation in every patient, and there was variation in brentuximab vedotin exposure. Sequencing used immunoSEQ multiplex PCR; TCRdb keeps in-frame clones, though not all of them. The repertoire holds about 90,000 clones, with roughly 91% as singletons. The sample was peripheral blood mononuclear cells (PBMCs), taken before the second cycle of nivolumab. The receptors originated from a human donor with classical Hodgkin lymphoma.

V is TRBV18 and J is TRBJ2-7; D gene unclear. The CDR3 is made up of 13 amino acids. V was clipped by 3 bases and J by 6 bases, with 12 bases between them. Germline-derived CDR1 and CDR2 are KGHSH and LQKENI. In DNA, the CDR3 is TGTGCCAGCTCACCGCTCGATTATTCCGAGCAGTACTTC. Protein: CASSPLDYSEQYF.

J is TRBJ2-5 and V is TRBV27, with 7 bases matching TRBD1. Germline lookup yields CDR1 MNHEY and CDR2 SMNVEV (reference sequence). The V and J ends lost 10 bases and 1 base, in that order; junction bases with no gene match: 9. The CDR3 loop spans 14 amino acids. In DNA form, the CDR3 reads TGTGCCACCGCTAGACAGGGATCCCAAGAGACCCAGTACTTC. This translates into CATARQGSQETQYF.

CDR3 in amino acids: CASSRLPGVINEQFF. The CDR3 DNA reads as TGCGCCAGCAGCCGGCTCCCGGGGGTAATCAATGAGCAGTTCTTC. V gene TRBV5-1 combines with J gene TRBJ2-1; possible D gene TRBD2, 6 bases. V was pared by 4 bases and J by 6 bases, with 17 bases between. From germline, CDR1 is SGHRS and CDR2 YFSETQ. The CDR3 covers 15 residues.

The chain couples TRBV30 to TRBJ1-2, with D unclear. Germline CDR1 reads GTSNPN; CDR2 reads SVGIG (reference sequence). This CDR3 has 14 amino acids. The V end lost 1 base, the J end lost 4 bases, and 13 bases lay between the germline ends. The DNA of the CDR3 is TGTGCCTGGAGTGACCAGGTAGTGGTCTATGGCTACACCTTC. Residues: CAWSDQVVVYGYTF.

The V gene is TRBV7-9, the J gene TRBJ1-1; D may be TRBD1 (6 bases). V lost 3 bases to trimming and J lost 4 bases, with 15 bases between them. The CDR3 loop spans 15 amino acids. Germline assignment: CDR1 SEHNR and CDR2 FQNEAQ (reference sequence). This chain's CDR3 is CASSFNAGQSTEAFF. CDR3 nucleotide sequence: TGTGCCAGCAGCTTTAACGCCGGACAGTCCACTGAAGCTTTCTTT.

The DNA of the CDR3 is TGTGCCAGCAGTTTATGGGGACAGTCCTACGAGCAGTACTTC. It codes for CASSLWGQSYEQYF. The chain links TRBV28 to TRBJ2-5; 7 bases align to TRBD1. The closer fit of TRBJ2-7 to the DNA end suggests the J call may be wrong. Germline lookup yields CDR1 MDHEN and CDR2 SYDVKM. The CDR3 covers 14 residues.

This chain uses TRBV11-3 with TRBJ2-5; 8 bases are shared with TRBD1. The CDR3 covers 14 residues. CDR1 SGHNT and CDR2 YENEEA come from the germline V gene. Losses at the gene ends were 5 bases for V and 4 bases for J; bases not matched to a gene: 6. CDR3 DNA sequence: TGTGCCAGCAGCCGACAGGGGTTAGGAGAGACCCAGTACTTC. This sequence encodes CASSRQGLGETQYF.

This clone was counted once. The chain has TRBV7-9 and TRBJ1-3; TRBD1 is a possible D gene (5 bases). The germline V gene encodes CDR1 SEHNR and CDR2 FQNEAQ (reference sequence). The germline V and J ends were trimmed by 2 bases and 2 bases, with 19 bases remaining between them. This CDR3 has 18 residues. The CDR3 nucleotides are TGTGCCAGCAGCTTATACGGCCCGGACAAAGCGACTGGAAACACCATATATTTT. Translation: CASSLYGPDKATGNTIYF.

Remarks on this clone: The sample contains more than one DNA sequence encoding this CDR3. CDR3 coding DNA: TGTGCCAGCGGCCAGGGTCATCAGCCCCAGCATTTT. Translating it yields CASGQGHQPQHF. The V call is TRBV7-8, the J call TRBJ1-5; maybe TRBD1 (5 bases). Germline-derived CDR1 and CDR2 are SGHVS and FQNEAQ. Between the trimmed V and J ends, which lost 8 bases and 5 bases, there was a span of 10 bases. The CDR3 is 12 amino acids.

This chain links TRBV11-2 with TRBJ2-7; D unresolved. V dropped 6 bases and J dropped 0 bases, with 15 bases sitting between them. This CDR3 comprises 15 residues. The germline V gene encodes CDR1 SGHAT and CDR2 FQNNGV. CDR3 sequence reads: CASSTERVNSYEQYF. The CDR3 DNA follows: TGTGCCAGCAGTACCGAAAGGGTGAACTCCTACGAGCAGTACTTC.

The rearrangement links TRBV4-1 to TRBJ2-1; D is possibly TRBD2 (6 bases). The CDR3 contains 18 residues. Deletions cut 1 base from V and 5 bases from J, with 21 bases between. The V gene's germline CDR1 is MGHRA and CDR2 YSYEKL. This chain's CDR3 is CASSQGRASESMNNEQFF. In nucleotides, the CDR3 is TGCGCCAGCAGCCAAGGACGGGCTAGCGAGTCGATGAACAATGAGCAGTTCTTC.

The chain uses TRBV19 and TRBJ1-2; 7 bases are shared with TRBD1. The germline gives CDR1 LNHDA, CDR2 SQIVND (reference sequence). The CDR3 covers 16 residues. J gave up 8 bases and V 3 bases, and 15 bases lay outside the gene matches. The CDR3 DNA is TGTGCCAGTAGTATGGGAGGAAAACAGGGGCTTGCCGGCTACACCTTC. Protein sequence: CASSMGGKQGLAGYTF.

The CDR3 region is CASSLRPGLSTNEKLFF. DNA for the CDR3: TGTGCCAGCAGCTTACGCCCAGGCTTATCAACTAATGAAAAACTGTTTTTT. The chain couples TRBV7-2 to TRBJ1-4; no clear D gene. CDR3 length: 17 amino acids. In germline, CDR1 is SGHTA, CDR2 FQGNSA. V dropped 2 bases and J dropped 0 bases, with 13 bases sitting between them.

This chain connects TRBV11-2 to TRBJ1-1; no clear D gene. The CDR3 contains 14 residues. The germline V gene has CDR1 SGHAT and CDR2 FQNNGV. V was clipped by 3 bases and J by 1 base, with 9 bases between them. The CDR3 DNA reads TGTGCCAGCAGCTTTGGCCCAGCGAACACTGAAGCTTTCTTT. Amino acid sequence: CASSFGPANTEAFF.

This sequence joins TRBV7-9 and TRBJ2-4; no clear D gene. The CDR3 is made up of 11 amino acids. Germline lookup yields CDR1 SEHNR and CDR2 FQNEAQ (reference sequence). V was shortened by 5 bases and J by 8 bases, with 7 bases between the two germline ends. CDR3 sequence reads: CASSMVDIQYF. CDR3 sequence (DNA): TGTGCCAGCAGCATGGTAGACATTCAGTACTTC.

The V call is TRBV27, the J call TRBJ1-2; TRBD1 matches at 7 bases. Losses at the gene ends were 4 bases for V and 4 bases for J; bases not matched to a gene: 15. The CDR3 extends over 17 amino acids. Germline V gene sequence: CDR1 MNHEY, CDR2 SMNVEV (reference sequence). The CDR3 nucleotides are TGTGCCAGCAGTTATGGTTTAGGGGACAGAGACCTCTATGGCTACACCTTC. Protein product: CASSYGLGDRDLYGYTF.

This chain joins TRBV6-1 and TRBJ1-5; D gene unclear. The CDR3 has 11 residues. V lost 5 bases, J lost 5 bases, and 4 bases lay in between. Germline lookup yields CDR1 MNHNS and CDR2 SASEGT. CDR3 protein: CASSSHQPQHF. The CDR3 DNA reads as TGTGCCAGCAGTTCCCATCAGCCCCAGCATTTT.